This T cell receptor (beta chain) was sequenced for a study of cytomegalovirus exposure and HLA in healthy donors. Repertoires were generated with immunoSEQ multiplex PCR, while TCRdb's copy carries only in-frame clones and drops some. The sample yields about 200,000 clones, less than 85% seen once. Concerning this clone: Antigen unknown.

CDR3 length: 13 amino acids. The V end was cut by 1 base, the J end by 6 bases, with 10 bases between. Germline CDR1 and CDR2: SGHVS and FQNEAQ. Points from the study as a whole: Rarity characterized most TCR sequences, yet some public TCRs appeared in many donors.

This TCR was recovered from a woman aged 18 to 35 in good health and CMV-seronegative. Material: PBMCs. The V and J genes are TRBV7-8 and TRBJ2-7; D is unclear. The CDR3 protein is CASSLVVLGEQYF. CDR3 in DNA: TGTGCCAGCAGCTTAGTGGTGTTAGGCGAGCAGTACTTC.